This record looks at one T cell receptor beta chain sequence and its context. Trimming took 6 bases from V and 4 from J, leaving 10 bases between them. This CDR3 contains 12 residues. Germline V gene lookup returns CDR1 SEHNR and CDR2 FQNEAQ (reference sequence). This record belongs to a study of OX40 agonist ivuxolimab in advanced cancers. As for the study in general: Patients were infused with ivuxolimab every 2 weeks at 0.01 to 10 mg/kg. Partial responses were achieved by three patients, one with hepatocellular carcinoma and two with cutaneous melanoma.

Assay: immunoSEQ multiplex PCR; the TCRdb copy retains only in-frame clones and omits some. In the table there are about 36,000 clones, about 78% of which are singletons. The TCR originated in an adult with an advanced solid tumor such as melanoma, head and neck, liver or kidney cancer. The source material was CD4+ or CD8+ T cells sorted from blood, sampled in a trial of the OX40 agonist ivuxolimab. J is TRBJ2-7 and V is TRBV7-9; TRBD1 might be the D (6 bases). The CDR3 sequence is CASSSGQYEQYF. As DNA, the CDR3 is TGTGCCAGCAGTTCTGGACAGTACGAGCAGTACTTC.